This TCR beta chain was recorded in a study of blood T cell repertoires in COVID-19. Study-level information: Acute-phase and convalescent COVID-19 samples originated in the United States, Italy and Spain. T cells, B-cell-depleted T cells, or PBMCs provided the cDNA or gDNA that served as material.

V dropped 4 bases and J dropped 1 base, with 10 bases sitting between them. Germline V gene lookup returns CDR1 SGHDN and CDR2 FVKESK. The CDR3 loop spans 14 amino acids. Authors' data handling: Nucleated cell counts were estimated from reference gene primer amplification. The method was immunoSEQ multiplex PCR; TCRdb's version includes in-frame clones alone and lacks a portion of them. For V, J and clone size, that table is used; D and trimming come from the DNA. The table includes about 54,000 clones, 85% detected once. Sequences were obtained from peripheral blood. The rearrangement uses TRBV14 and TRBJ2-5; D possibly corresponds to TRBD1 (7 bases). The receptor's source is a man aged 35 to 55 with active COVID-19. The CDR3 loop reads CASSPGGFQETQYF. The CDR3 DNA follows: TGTGCCAGCAGCCCAGGGGGGTTCCAAGAGACCCAGTACTTC.